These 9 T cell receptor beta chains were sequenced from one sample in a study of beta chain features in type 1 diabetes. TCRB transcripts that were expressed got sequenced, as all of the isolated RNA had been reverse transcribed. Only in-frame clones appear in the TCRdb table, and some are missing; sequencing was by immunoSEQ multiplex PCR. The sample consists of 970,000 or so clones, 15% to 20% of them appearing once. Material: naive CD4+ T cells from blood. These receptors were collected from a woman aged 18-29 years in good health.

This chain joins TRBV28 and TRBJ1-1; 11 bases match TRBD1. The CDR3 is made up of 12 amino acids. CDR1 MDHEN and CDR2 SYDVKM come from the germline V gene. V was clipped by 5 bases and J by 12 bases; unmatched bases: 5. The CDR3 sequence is CASSLGQGATFF. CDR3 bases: TGTGCCAGCAGTCTAGGACAGGGGGCCACTTTCTTT.

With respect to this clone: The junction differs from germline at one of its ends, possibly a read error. Here the CDR3 reads CASSFDREAGELFF. DNA for the CDR3: TGTGCTAGCAGCTTCGACAGGGAGGCCGGGGAGCTGTTTTTT. V is TRBV7-7 and J is TRBJ2-2; the D gene is possibly TRBD1 (7 bases). The CDR3 contains 14 residues. Germline loops: CDR1 SSHAT, CDR2 FNYEAQ (reference sequence).

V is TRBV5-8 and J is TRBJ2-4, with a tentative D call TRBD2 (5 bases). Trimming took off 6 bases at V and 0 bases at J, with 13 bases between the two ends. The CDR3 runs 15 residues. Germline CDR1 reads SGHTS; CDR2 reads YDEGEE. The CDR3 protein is CASTRTGIAKNIQYF. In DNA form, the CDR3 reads TGTGCCAGCACCCGGACGGGGATAGCCAAAAACATTCAGTACTTC.

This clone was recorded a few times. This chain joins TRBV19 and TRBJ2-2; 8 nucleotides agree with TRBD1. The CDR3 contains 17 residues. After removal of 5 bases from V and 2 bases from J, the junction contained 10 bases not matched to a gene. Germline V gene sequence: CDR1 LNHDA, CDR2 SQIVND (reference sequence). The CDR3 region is CASSPWTGKPNTGELFF. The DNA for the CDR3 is TGTGCCAGTAGTCCCTGGACAGGGAAGCCAAACACCGGGGAGCTGTTTTTT.

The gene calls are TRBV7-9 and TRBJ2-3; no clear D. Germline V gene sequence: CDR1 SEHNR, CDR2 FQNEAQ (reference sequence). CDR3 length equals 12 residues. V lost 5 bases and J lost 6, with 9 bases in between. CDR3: CASSPTWDTQYF. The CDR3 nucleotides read TGTGCCAGCAGCCCGACTTGGGATACGCAGTATTTT.

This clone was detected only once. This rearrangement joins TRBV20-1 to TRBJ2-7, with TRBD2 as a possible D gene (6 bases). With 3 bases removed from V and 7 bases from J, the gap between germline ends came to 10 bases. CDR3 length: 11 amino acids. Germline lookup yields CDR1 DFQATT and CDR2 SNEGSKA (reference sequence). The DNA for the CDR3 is TGCAGTGCTAGCGGAGGGGTTGAGCAGTACTTC. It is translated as CSASGGVEQYF.

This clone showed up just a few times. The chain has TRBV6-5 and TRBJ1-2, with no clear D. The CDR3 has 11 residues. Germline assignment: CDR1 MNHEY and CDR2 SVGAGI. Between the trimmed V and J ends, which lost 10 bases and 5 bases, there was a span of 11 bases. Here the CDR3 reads CATAEGYGYTF. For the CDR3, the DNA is TGTGCCACGGCCGAAGGGTATGGCTACACCTTC.

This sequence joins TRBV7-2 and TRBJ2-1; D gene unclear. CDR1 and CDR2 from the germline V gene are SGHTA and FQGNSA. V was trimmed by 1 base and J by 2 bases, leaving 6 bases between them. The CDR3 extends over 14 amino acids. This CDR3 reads CASSLGATYNEQFF. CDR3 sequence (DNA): TGTGCCAGCAGCTTAGGGGCTACCTACAATGAGCAGTTCTTC.

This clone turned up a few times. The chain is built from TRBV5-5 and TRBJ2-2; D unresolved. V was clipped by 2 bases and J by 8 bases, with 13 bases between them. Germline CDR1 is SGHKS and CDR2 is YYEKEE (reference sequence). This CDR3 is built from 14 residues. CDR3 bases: TGTGCCAGCAGCTTAATCGGGTTTATGGGGGAGCTGTTTTTT. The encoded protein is CASSLIGFMGELFF.